These T cell receptor beta chains were read from a single sample in a study of blood T cell repertoires in COVID-19. Sequencing was performed with immunoSEQ multiplex PCR; in TCRdb, only in-frame clones are kept and a portion is missing. The profile shows approximately 280,000 clones, roughly 89% of them singletons. Source material: PBMCs or T cells enriched from blood (not recorded which). The receptors were gathered from a woman aged 55-75 years who had recovered from COVID-19. CDR3s include the opening cysteine and the closing phenylalanine or tryptophan. Each record gives: clone size, V gene, J gene, D gene, CDR3 DNA, CDR3 protein. D genes are given only for firm matches. Rows may omit the clone size; those that give it use once, few, many or a size class.

.	TRBV29-1	TRBJ1-1	TRBD1	TGCAGCGTTGAAGGGGGACAGGGAGAACTAATCGGGAACACTGAAGCTTTCTTT	CSVEGGQGELIGNTEAFF
.	TRBV11-2	TRBJ2-7	TRBD1	TGTGCCAGCAGCTTAGCGACAGGGAGATTGTCATCCTACGAGCAGTACTTC	CASSLATGRLSSYEQYF
.	TRBV28	TRBJ2-1	.	TGTGCCAGCAGCCGTGCGGGATCCAAGAATGAGCAGTTCTTC	CASSRAGSKNEQFF
.	TRBV5-1	TRBJ1-5	.	TGCGCCAGCAGATCAGGGGTCGGGGTGGATCAGCCCCAGCATTTT	CASRSGVGVDQPQHF
.	TRBV19	TRBJ2-7	TRBD2	TGTGCCAGTAGTTCGCGGGGAGGGGTCGAGCAGTACTTC	CASSSRGGVEQYF
.	TRBV10-2	TRBJ2-2	TRBD2	TGCGCCAGCAGGGCTAGCGGAGCGAACACCGGGGAGCTGTTTTTT	CASRASGANTGELFF
.	TRBV6-6	TRBJ2-7	.	TGTGCCAGCAATGGCCCCGAAACCTACGAGCAGTACTTC	CASNGPETYEQYF
.	TRBV28	TRBJ1-2	TRBD1	TGTGCCAGCTTATTTGATAGGGGGCGAGGCTACACCTTC	CASLFDRGRGYTF
.	TRBV6-6	TRBJ2-2	TRBD2	TGTGCCAGCAGTTACCAGCAGGGAGGGACCGGGGAGCTGTTTTTT	CASSYQQGGTGELFF
.	TRBV6-5	TRBJ1-5	.	TGTGCCAGCAGTTACCAGGGCAATCAGCCCCAGCATTTT	CASSYQGNQPQHF
.	TRBV28	TRBJ2-5	TRBD2	TGTGCCAGCAGTTTACTTACCGGGACTAGCGAGGGGGAGACCCAGTACTTC	CASSLLTGTSEGETQYF
.	TRBV28	TRBJ2-4	.	TGTGCCAGCAGCACCCCGGGGGTTGCCAAAAACATTCAGTACTTC	CASSTPGVAKNIQYF
.	TRBV28	TRBJ1-1	TRBD1	TGTGCCAGCAGTTACGGGGTCTTAACAGGGGGGAACACTGAAGCTTTCTTT	CASSYGVLTGGNTEAFF
.	TRBV24-1	TRBJ2-2	.	TGTGCCACCAGTGATTTTGTGGGGGCCGTCACCGGGGAGCTGTTTTTT	CATSDFVGAVTGELFF
.	TRBV28	TRBJ1-2	.	TGTGCCAGCAGTTTATCGGGTGGACAGAACTATGGCTACACCTTC	CASSLSGGQNYGYTF
.	TRBV5-1	TRBJ1-4	.	TGCGCCAGCATGGTACTGGGCTCAACTAATGAAAAACTGTTTTTT	CASMVLGSTNEKLFF
.	TRBV28	TRBJ2-7	.	TGTGCCAGCAGTTCGGCGGAAACCTACGAGCAGTACTTC	CASSSAETYEQYF
.	TRBV2	TRBJ1-1	.	TGTGCCAGCAGACAGTCCCCTGAAGCTTTCTTT	CASRQSPEAFF
.	TRBV6-5	TRBJ1-1	.	TGTGCCAGCAGTCGGACAGTTCACACTGAAGCTTTCTTT	CASSRTVHTEAFF
.	TRBV28	TRBJ1-2	.	TGTGCCACCCGAACCCCAGGGTACTATGGCTACACCTTC	CATRTPGYYGYTF
few	TRBV24-1	TRBJ2-3	TRBD2	TGTGCCACCGGGGGGCGGGAGGCCCACACAGATACGCAGTATTTT	CATGGREAHTDTQYF
.	TRBV4-1	TRBJ1-5	TRBD1	TGCGCCAGCAGCCAAATCGGGACAGGGGACAATCAGCCCCAGCATTTT	CASSQIGTGDNQPQHF
.	TRBV3-1/TRBV3-2	TRBJ1-3	.	TGTGCCAGCAGGCTCGCGGTTGGGGAGGAAAACACCATATATTTT	CASRLAVGEENTIYF
once	TRBV27	TRBJ1-1	TRBD1	TGTGCCAGCATTCCCACGTCAGGGACAGGGATTCTAAACACTGAAGCTTTCTTT	CASIPTSGTGILNTEAFF
few	TRBV12-5	TRBJ2-5	TRBD1	TGTGCTAGTGGTCTCCTCCGGGACAGCCAAGAGACCCAGTACTTC	CASGLLRDSQETQYF
.	TRBV7-3	TRBJ2-1	TRBD1	TGTGCCAGCAGCTTGGGCGGGACAGGGGTCATGAATGAGCAGTTCTTC	CASSLGGTGVMNEQFF
.	TRBV28	TRBJ2-3	.	TGTGCCAGCAGTTCCCTTAGCTTATCTAGCACAGATACGCAGTATTTT	CASSSLSLSSTDTQYF
.	TRBV29-1	TRBJ2-2	TRBD2	TGCAGCGTTGGACTAGCGGGAGTGGGGTTCACCGGGGAGCTGTTTTTT	CSVGLAGVGFTGELFF
.	TRBV18	TRBJ2-7	.	TGTGCCAGCTCAGAGGGTACCTACGAGCAGTACTTC	CASSEGTYEQYF
.	TRBV7-9	TRBJ2-1	TRBD2	TGTGCCAGCAGCCATCAGACCCCCTTAGCGGGGTCCTACAATGAGCAGTTCTTC	CASSHQTPLAGSYNEQFF
.	TRBV30	TRBJ1-2	.	TGTGCCTGGAGCAGGGGCCCCTACTATGGCTACACCTTC	CAWSRGPYYGYTF
.	TRBV6-4	TRBJ1-6	.	TGTGCCAGCAGGCCGGGGGTCTATAATTCACCCCTCCACTTT	CASRPGVYNSPLHF
.	TRBV4-1	TRBJ1-1	.	TGCGCCAGCAGCCGCGCACAGGGATTCGACACTGAAGCTTTCTTT	CASSRAQGFDTEAFF
.	TRBV28	TRBJ2-6	.	TGTGCCAGCAGTTTACTTTCTGCGGGTGGGGCCAACGTCCTGACTTTC	CASSLLSAGGANVLTF
.	TRBV5-8	TRBJ2-7	TRBD1	TGTGCCAGCAGCTTGGGGGACAGGGCCTCCTACGAGCAGTACTTC	CASSLGDRASYEQYF
.	TRBV28	TRBJ1-2	.	TGTGCCAGCAGTTTACGGGGGTATGGCTACACCTTC	CASSLRGYGYTF
.	TRBV30	TRBJ1-1	.	TGTGCCTGGAGTCGAAAGGGGTCCACTGAAGCTTTCTTT	CAWSRKGSTEAFF
.	TRBV6-5	TRBJ1-3	.	TGTGCCAGCAGTTACTCAGGGGGGGTAGGAAACACCATATATTTT	CASSYSGGVGNTIYF
.	TRBV28	TRBJ1-2	.	TGTGCCAGCAGTTCCTTCAGTTATGGCTACACCTTC	CASSSFSYGYTF
.	TRBV6-5	TRBJ2-5	TRBD1	TGTGCCGCCGACAGGGTTGGTCAAGAGACCCAGTACTTC	CAADRVGQETQYF
.	TRBV15	TRBJ2-3	.	TGTGCCACCAGCAGACTGGGGCAGTCAGATACGCAGTATTTT	CATSRLGQSDTQYF
.	TRBV7-9	TRBJ2-5	.	TGTGCCAGCAGCTTTGCTGGGGGGAAAGAGACCCAGTACTTC	CASSFAGGKETQYF
.	TRBV7-6	TRBJ2-7	TRBD1	TGTGCCAGCAGCCCAAGGCATAAGGGGGCCGAGCAGTACTTC	CASSPRHKGAEQYF
.	TRBV6-1	TRBJ2-3	.	TGTGCCAGCAGTGAGACTCCTATAACCTTCACAGGGGATACGCAGTATTTT	CASSETPITFTGDTQYF
once	TRBV11-2	TRBJ1-1	TRBD1	TGTGCCAGCAGCTTCGGACAGGGTTTCACTGAAGCTTTCTTT	CASSFGQGFTEAFF
once	TRBV6-5	TRBJ1-3	.	TGTGCCAGCACTAGGGACACAGCTGCCGGAAACACCATATATTTT	CASTRDTAAGNTIYF
.	TRBV6-1	TRBJ1-4	TRBD1	TGTGCCAGCAGTGCTCGGACAGGGGGCGCCGGTGAGGGTAATGAAAAACTGTTTTTT	CASSARTGGAGEGNEKLFF
.	TRBV20-1	TRBJ2-7	TRBD2	TGCAGTGCTAGTAGCGGGTTCTACTACGAGCAGTACTTC	CSASSGFYYEQYF
.	TRBV5-1	TRBJ2-3	TRBD2	TGCGCCAGCAGCCCGGACCTCTCGCGGGGGAGCACAGATACGCAGTATTTT	CASSPDLSRGSTDTQYF
.	TRBV18	TRBJ2-1	.	TGTGCCAGCTCACCACCGAGCCAACTTGAGCAGTTCTTC	CASSPPSQLEQFF
.	TRBV18	TRBJ2-5	TRBD2	TGTGCCAGCTCCCGAGGACTAGCGGGAGGTGGAGAGACCCAGTACTTC	CASSRGLAGGGETQYF
.	TRBV18	TRBJ2-1	.	TGTGCCAGCTCACCCGACATCTACAATGACAATGAGCAGTTCTTC	CASSPDIYNDNEQFF